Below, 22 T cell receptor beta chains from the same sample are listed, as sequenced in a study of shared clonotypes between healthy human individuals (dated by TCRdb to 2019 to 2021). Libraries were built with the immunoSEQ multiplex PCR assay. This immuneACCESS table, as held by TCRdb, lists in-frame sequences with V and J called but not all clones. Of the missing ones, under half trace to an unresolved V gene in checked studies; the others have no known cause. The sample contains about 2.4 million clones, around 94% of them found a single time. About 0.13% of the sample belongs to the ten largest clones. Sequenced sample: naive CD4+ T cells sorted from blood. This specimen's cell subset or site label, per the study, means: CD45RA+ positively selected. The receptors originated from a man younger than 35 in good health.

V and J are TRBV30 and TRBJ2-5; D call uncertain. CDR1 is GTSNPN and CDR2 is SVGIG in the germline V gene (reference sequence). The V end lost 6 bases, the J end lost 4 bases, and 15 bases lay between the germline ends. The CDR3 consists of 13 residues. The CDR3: CACHWYGSETQYF. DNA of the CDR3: TGTGCCTGTCACTGGTACGGTTCAGAGACCCAGTACTTC.

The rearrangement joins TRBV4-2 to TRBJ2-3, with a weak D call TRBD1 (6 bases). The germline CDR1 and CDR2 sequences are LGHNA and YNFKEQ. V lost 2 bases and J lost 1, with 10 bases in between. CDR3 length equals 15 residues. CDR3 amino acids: CASSQQGTGTDTQYF. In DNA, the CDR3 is TGTGCCAGCAGCCAACAGGGGACGGGCACAGATACGCAGTATTTT.

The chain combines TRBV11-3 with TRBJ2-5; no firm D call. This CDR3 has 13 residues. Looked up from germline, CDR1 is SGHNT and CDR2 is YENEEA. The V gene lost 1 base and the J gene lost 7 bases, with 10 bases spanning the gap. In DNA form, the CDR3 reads TGTGCCAGCAGCTTAGTCAGCCTTGGGACCCAGTACTTC. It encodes CASSLVSLGTQYF.

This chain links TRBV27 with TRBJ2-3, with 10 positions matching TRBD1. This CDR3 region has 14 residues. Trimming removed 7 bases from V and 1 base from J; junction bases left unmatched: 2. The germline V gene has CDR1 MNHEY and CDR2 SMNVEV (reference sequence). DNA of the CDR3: TGTGCCAGCACCGGGACAGGGGGCACAGATACGCAGTATTTT. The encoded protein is CASTGTGGTDTQYF.

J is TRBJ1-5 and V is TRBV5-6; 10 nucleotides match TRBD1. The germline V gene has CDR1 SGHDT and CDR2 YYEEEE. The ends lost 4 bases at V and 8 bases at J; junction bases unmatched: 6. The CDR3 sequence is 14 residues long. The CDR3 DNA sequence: TGTGCCAGCAGCCCCGGACAGGGGGGAGAGCCCCAGCATTTT. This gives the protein CASSPGQGGEPQHF. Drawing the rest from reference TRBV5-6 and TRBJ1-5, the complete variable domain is DAGVTQSPTHLIKTRGQQVTLRCSPKSGHDTVSWYQQALGQGPQFIFQYYEEEERQRGNFPDRFSGHQFPNYSSELNVNALLLGDSALYLCASSPGQGGEPQHFGDGTRLSIL.

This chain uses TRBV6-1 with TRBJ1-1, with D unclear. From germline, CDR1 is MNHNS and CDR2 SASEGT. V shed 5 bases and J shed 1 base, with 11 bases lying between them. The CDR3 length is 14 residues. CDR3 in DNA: TGTGCCAGCAGTCTCCTTGGTCCGAACACTGAAGCTTTCTTT. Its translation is CASSLLGPNTEAFF.

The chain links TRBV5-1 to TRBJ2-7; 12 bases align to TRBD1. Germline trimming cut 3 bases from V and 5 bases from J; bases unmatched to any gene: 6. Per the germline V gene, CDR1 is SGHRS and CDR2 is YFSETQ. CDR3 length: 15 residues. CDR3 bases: TGCGCCAGCAGCTCCCGGGACAGGGGGCACGACGAGCAGTACTTC. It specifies CASSSRDRGHDEQYF. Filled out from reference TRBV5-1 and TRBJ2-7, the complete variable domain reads KAGVTQTPRYLIKTRGQQVTLSCSPISGHRSVSWYQQTPGQGLQFLFEYFSETQRNKGNFPGRFSGRQFSNSRSEMNVSTLELGDSALYLCASSSRDRGHDEQYFGPGTRLTVT.

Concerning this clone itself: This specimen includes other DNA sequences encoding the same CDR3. The CDR3 coding sequence is TGCGCCAGCACCACTAGCGGGAGCTCCTACAATGAGCAGTTCTTC. The encoded protein is CASTTSGSSYNEQFF. The V and J genes are TRBV5-1 and TRBJ2-1, with 11 nucleotides matching TRBD2. V trimming: 6 bases; J trimming: 0 bases; junction bases outside the gene matches: 2. CDR1 SGHRS and CDR2 YFSETQ come from the germline V gene. The CDR3 contains 15 residues.

The CDR3 sequence: CASSFVDSRDTEAFF. As DNA, the CDR3 is TGTGCCAGCAGCTTCGTAGACAGTAGGGACACTGAAGCTTTCTTT. The chain uses TRBV14 and TRBJ1-1, with D possibly matching TRBD1 (5 bases). Per the germline V gene, CDR1 is SGHDN and CDR2 is FVKESK. This CDR3 contains 15 residues. Trimming stripped 5 bases from V and 3 bases from J, with 16 bases between.

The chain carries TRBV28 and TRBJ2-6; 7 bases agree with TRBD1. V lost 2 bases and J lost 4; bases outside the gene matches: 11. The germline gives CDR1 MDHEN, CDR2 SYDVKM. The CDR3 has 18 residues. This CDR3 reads CASSLGTGEIWGANVLTF. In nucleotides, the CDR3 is TGTGCCAGCAGTTTAGGCACAGGGGAAATATGGGGGGCCAACGTCCTGACTTTC.

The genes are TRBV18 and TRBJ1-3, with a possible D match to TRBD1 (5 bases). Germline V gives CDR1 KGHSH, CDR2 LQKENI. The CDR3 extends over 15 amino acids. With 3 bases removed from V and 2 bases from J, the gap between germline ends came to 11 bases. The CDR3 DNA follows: TGTGCCAGCTCACCTCCGGCAGGGACTGGAAACACCATATATTTT. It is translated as CASSPPAGTGNTIYF.

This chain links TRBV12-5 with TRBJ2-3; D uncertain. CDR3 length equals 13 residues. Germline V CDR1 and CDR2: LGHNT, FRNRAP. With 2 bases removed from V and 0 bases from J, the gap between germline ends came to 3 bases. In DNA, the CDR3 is TGTGCTAGTGGTTTGATAAGCACAGATACGCAGTATTTT. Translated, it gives CASGLISTDTQYF.

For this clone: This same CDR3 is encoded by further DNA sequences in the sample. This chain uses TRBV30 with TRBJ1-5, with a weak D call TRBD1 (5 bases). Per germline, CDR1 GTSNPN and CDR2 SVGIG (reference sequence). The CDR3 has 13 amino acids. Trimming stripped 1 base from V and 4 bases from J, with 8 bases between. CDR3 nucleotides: TGTGCCTGGAGTGGGACACCTAATCAGCCCCAGCATTTT. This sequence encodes CAWSGTPNQPQHF.

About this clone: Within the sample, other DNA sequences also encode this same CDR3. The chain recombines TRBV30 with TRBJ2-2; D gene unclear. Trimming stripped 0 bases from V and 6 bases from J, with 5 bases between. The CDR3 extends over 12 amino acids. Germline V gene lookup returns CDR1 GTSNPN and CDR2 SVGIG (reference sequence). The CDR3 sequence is CAWSVGSGELFF. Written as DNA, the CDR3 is TGTGCCTGGAGTGTAGGTTCCGGGGAGCTGTTTTTT.

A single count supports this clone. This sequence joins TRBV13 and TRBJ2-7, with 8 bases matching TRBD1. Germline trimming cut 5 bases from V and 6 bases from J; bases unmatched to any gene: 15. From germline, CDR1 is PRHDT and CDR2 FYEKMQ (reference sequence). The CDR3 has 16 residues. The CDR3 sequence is CASSQRAQDRVGEQYF. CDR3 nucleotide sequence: TGTGCCAGCAGCCAGCGAGCGCAGGACAGGGTGGGCGAGCAGTACTTC.

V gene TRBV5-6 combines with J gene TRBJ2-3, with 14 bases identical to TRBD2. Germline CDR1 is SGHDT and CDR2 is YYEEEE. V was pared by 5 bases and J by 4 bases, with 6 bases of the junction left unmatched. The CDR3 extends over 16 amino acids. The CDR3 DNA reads TGTGCCAGCAGGGGGACTAGCGGGAGAAGCGCAGATACGCAGTATTTT. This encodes CASRGTSGRSADTQYF.

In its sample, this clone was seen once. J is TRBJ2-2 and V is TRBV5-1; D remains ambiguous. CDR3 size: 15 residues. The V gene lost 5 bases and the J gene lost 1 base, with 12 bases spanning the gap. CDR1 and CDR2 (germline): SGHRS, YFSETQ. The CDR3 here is CASRAVNGNTGELFF. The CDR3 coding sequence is TGCGCCAGCAGGGCGGTAAACGGGAACACCGGGGAGCTGTTTTTT.

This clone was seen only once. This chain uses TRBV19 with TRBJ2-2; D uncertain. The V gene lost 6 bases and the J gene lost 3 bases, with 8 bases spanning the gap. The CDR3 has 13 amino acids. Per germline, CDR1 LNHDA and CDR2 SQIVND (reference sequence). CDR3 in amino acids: CASRSSDTGELFF. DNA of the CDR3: TGTGCCAGTAGGTCGAGCGACACCGGGGAGCTGTTTTTT.

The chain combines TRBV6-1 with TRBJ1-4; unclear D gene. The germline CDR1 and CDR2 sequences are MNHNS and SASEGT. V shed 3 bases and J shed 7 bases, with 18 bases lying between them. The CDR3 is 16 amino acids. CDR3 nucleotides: TGTGCCAGCAGTGACCCGAGGACCAGCCAAGGTGAAAAACTGTTTTTT. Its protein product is CASSDPRTSQGEKLFF.

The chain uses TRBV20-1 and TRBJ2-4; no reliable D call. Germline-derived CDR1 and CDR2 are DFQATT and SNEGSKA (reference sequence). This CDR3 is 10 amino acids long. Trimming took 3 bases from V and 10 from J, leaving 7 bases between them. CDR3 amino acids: CSASGDIQYF. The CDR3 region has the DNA TGCAGTGCTAGTGGTGATATTCAGTACTTC.

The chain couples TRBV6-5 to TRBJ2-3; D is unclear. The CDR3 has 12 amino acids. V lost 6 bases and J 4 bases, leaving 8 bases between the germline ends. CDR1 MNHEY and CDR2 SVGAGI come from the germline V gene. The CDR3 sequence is CASSPGSDTQYF. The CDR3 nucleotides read TGTGCCAGCAGCCCCGGGTCAGATACGCAGTATTTT.

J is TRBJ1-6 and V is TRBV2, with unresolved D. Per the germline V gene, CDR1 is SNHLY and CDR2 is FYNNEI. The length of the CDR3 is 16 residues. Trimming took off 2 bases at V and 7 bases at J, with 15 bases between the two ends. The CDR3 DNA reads TGTGCCAGCAGTGAACGGAGGTGGGTCCAAAATTCACCCCTCCACTTT. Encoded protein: CASSERRWVQNSPLHF.